These 17 T cell receptor beta chains were sequenced from one sample in a study of cytotoxic CD8 clonotypes in ibrutinib-treated CLL. Produced via immunoSEQ multiplex PCR; TCRdb's table is partial and in-frame only. Among 20,000 to 30,000 clones listed, roughly 74% were seen once. Sample: PBMCs, taken after 12 months of ibrutinib treatment. These receptor sequences come from a human donor with chronic lymphocytic leukemia.

This CDR3 reads CASRRGQGLYSNQPQHF. CDR3 DNA: TGTGCCAGCAGACGTGGACAGGGGTTATATAGCAATCAGCCCCAGCATTTT. The V call is TRBV28, the J call TRBJ1-5; TRBD1 matches 9 bases. CDR3 length equals 17 residues. J lost 0 bases, V lost 6 bases, and 9 bases had no gene match. Per germline, CDR1 MDHEN and CDR2 SYDVKM.

A word on this clone: Other DNA sequences in the sample encode the same CDR3. The CDR3, as DNA: TGTGCCAGCAGCTACGGGACAGGGACCTACGAGCAGTACTTC. This sequence encodes CASSYGTGTYEQYF. V is TRBV7-6 and J is TRBJ2-7; 9 bases match TRBD1. The germline CDR1 and CDR2 sequences are SGHVS and FNYEAQ. This CDR3 spans 14 amino acids. J gave up 2 bases and V 4 bases, and 3 bases lay outside the gene matches.

The V gene is TRBV14, the J gene TRBJ2-7, with D possibly being TRBD1 (6 bases). V was cut by 4 bases and J by 3 bases, with 10 bases left in between. The CDR3 contains 13 residues. CDR1 is SGHDN and CDR2 is FVKESK in the germline V gene. For the CDR3, the DNA is TGTGCCAGCAGCCGGCAGGGGTTCTACGAGCAGTACTTC. This encodes CASSRQGFYEQYF.

The chain combines TRBV5-1 with TRBJ2-1; 9 bases agree with TRBD1. J gave up 8 bases and V 5 bases, and 8 bases lay outside the gene matches. This CDR3 spans 14 amino acids. Germline values: CDR1 SGHRS, CDR2 YFSETQ. The CDR3 nucleotides read TGCGCCAGCAGACCGTCGGGGGACAGGGATGAGCAGTTCTTC. Residues: CASRPSGDRDEQFF.

The rearrangement uses TRBV4-1 and TRBJ2-3, with TRBD2 matching over 11 bases. The J segment lost 3 bases and the V segment lost 1 base, leaving 9 bases of the junction unmatched. CDR1 and CDR2 (germline): MGHRA, YSYEKL. The CDR3 runs 18 residues. The CDR3 coding sequence is TGCGCCAGCAGCCAAGTGCCGGGGGCTAGCGGGGGGACAGATACGCAGTATTTT. It specifies CASSQVPGASGGTDTQYF.

CDR3 DNA sequence: TGTGCCAGCAGCGGCGACGATGGAGTATACTTC. Its protein is CASSGDDGVYF. The V gene is TRBV9, the J gene TRBJ2-7; no clear D gene. V lost 3 bases, J lost 13 bases, and 14 bases lay in between. The length of the CDR3 is 11 residues. The germline CDR1 and CDR2 sequences are SGDLS and YYNGEE.

In DNA form, the CDR3 reads TGTGCCTGGAGTCCCAACAGAGGCACTGAAGCTTTCTTT. Its translation: CAWSPNRGTEAFF. V is TRBV30 and J is TRBJ1-1; D is unclear. CDR1 is GTSNPN, CDR2 SVGIG, per germline (reference sequence). There are 13 residues in the CDR3. V lost 2 bases and J 4 bases, leaving 11 bases between the germline ends.

The chain has TRBV6-5 and TRBJ1-1; weak D call: TRBD1 (6 bases). The V gene lost 6 bases and the J gene lost 4 bases, with 15 bases spanning the gap. CDR1 is MNHEY and CDR2 is SVGAGI in the germline V gene. This CDR3 has 14 amino acids. The CDR3 DNA is TGTGCCAGCAGGCTACGGGGAGGGGGCACTGAAGCTTTCTTT. Protein: CASRLRGGGTEAFF.

The chain couples TRBV18 to TRBJ2-1, with 15 bases fitting TRBD2. The CDR3 has 19 amino acids. Trimming took 3 bases from V and 1 from J; bases not matched to a gene: 7. Germline V gene data show CDR1 as KGHSH and CDR2 as LQKENI. The CDR3 DNA reads as TGTGCCAGCTCACCTATTCTGGGACTAGCGGGGGGTTCCTACAATGAGCAGTTCTTC. Amino acid sequence: CASSPILGLAGGSYNEQFF. The entire variable domain, with the rest obtained from reference TRBV18 and TRBJ2-1, is as follows: NAGVMQNPRHLVRRRGQEARLRCSPMKGHSHVYWYRQLPEEGLKFMVYLQKENIIDESGMPKERFSAEFPKEGPSILRIQQVVRGDSAAYFCASSPILGLAGGSYNEQFFGPGTRLTVL.

This clone was observed a single time. The chain has TRBV6-5 and TRBJ2-3; D might be TRBD2 (5 bases). CDR3 length: 12 amino acids. Germline CDR1 and CDR2: MNHEY and SVGAGI. Trimming shortened V by 5 bases and J by 5 bases, and 8 bases separated the two germline ends. The CDR3 region has the DNA TGTGCCAGCAGTCGGACTCTAGATACGCAGTATTTT. It encodes CASSRTLDTQYF.

The chain is built from TRBV30 and TRBJ2-1; 8 bases match TRBD2. This CDR3 region has 14 residues. The V gene end was trimmed by 0 bases and the J gene end by 6 bases; junction bases not matched to a gene: 4. Per the germline V gene, CDR1 is GTSNPN and CDR2 is SVGIG (reference sequence). The CDR3 bases are TGTGCCTGGAGTGTAAAACGGGGGGGCAATGAGCAGTTCTTC. Translating it yields CAWSVKRGGNEQFF.

The chain carries TRBV28 and TRBJ1-5, with D possibly being TRBD1 (6 bases). Deletions cut 5 bases from V and 1 base from J, with 18 bases between. Germline V lookup: CDR1 MDHEN, CDR2 SYDVKM. This CDR3 contains 17 residues. The CDR3 coding sequence is TGTGCCAGCAGTCCCCGCGGTATGGGGGCGAGCAATCAGCCCCAGCATTTT. Translating gives CASSPRGMGASNQPQHF.

The chain is built from TRBV10-1 and TRBJ2-7; perhaps D is TRBD1 or TRBD2 (6 bases each). The germline V gene encodes CDR1 WNHNN and CDR2 SYGVQD (reference sequence). Trimming stripped 0 bases from V and 4 bases from J, with 16 bases between. The CDR3 has 16 residues. Written as DNA, the CDR3 is TGCGCCAGCAGTGAGTCGGGGGGCATGGTGAGGTACGAGCAGTACTTC. Its protein is CASSESGGMVRYEQYF.

The chain recombines TRBV6-1 with TRBJ1-2, with D tentatively TRBD1 (6 bases). The V gene lost 11 bases and the J gene lost 4 bases, with 17 bases spanning the gap. CDR1 and CDR2 from the germline V gene are MNHNS and SASEGT. The CDR3 is 13 residues long. The CDR3 loop is CAVSQGVVYGYTF. The CDR3 nucleotides read TGTGCCGTCTCACAGGGCGTAGTCTATGGCTACACCTTC.

The chain employs TRBV25-1 and TRBJ1-1, with 11 bases lining up with TRBD1. J lost 0 bases, V lost 4 bases, and 10 bases had no gene match. This CDR3 region has 18 residues. Per germline, CDR1 MGHDK and CDR2 SYGVNS. The CDR3 nucleotides are TGTGCCAGCAGTGGGTTTGGGGGACAGGGGGTGGTGAACACTGAAGCTTTCTTT. Its translation is CASSGFGGQGVVNTEAFF.

This chain links TRBV7-9 with TRBJ2-7, with D perhaps matching TRBD2 (5 bases). Trimming removed 3 bases at V and 2 bases at J, with 14 bases between. Germline V CDR1 and CDR2: SEHNR, FQNEAQ (reference sequence). This CDR3 spans 15 amino acids. The CDR3 DNA is TGTGCCAGCAGCTTGGCGGGCCAGACAACCTACGAGCAGTACTTC. This gives the protein CASSLAGQTTYEQYF.

The chain couples TRBV11-2 to TRBJ2-7; weak D call: TRBD1 (5 bases). Germline V gene sequence: CDR1 SGHAT, CDR2 FQNNGV. The V end lost 0 bases, the J end lost 3 bases, and 9 bases lay between the germline ends. The CDR3 covers 14 residues. The CDR3 DNA reads as TGTGCCAGCAGCTTAGAGGGGCCCCTCTACGAGCAGTACTTC. It encodes CASSLEGPLYEQYF.